Each of the 4 T cell receptor beta chains below was sequenced from the same sample in a study of CD8 T cells in ankylosing spondylitis (TCRdb year 2017). The library was generated by 5' RACE. Sequencing was carried out with an Illumina HiSeq 2500. TCRdb applied fastp at Q25 and MiXCR to the public reads, then kept only in-frame beta chains. Duplicate CDR3 protein sequences are folded into a single record with the most common DNA and genes. Within this sample are approximately 250,000 distinct CDR3 sequences, with 24% of them counted one time only. The ten largest account for 0.61% of the sample. Sequenced material: blood, either unsorted or a sorted T cell fraction (not recorded which). These receptors all come from a male donor with ankylosing spondylitis or in good health (not recorded which).

This clonotype was seen a few times. The J gene is TRBJ2-1, the V gene TRBV29-1; 8 bases are shared with TRBD1. CDR3 length equals 13 residues. CDR1 SQVTM and CDR2 ANQGSEA come from the germline V gene. The ends lost 5 bases at V and 4 bases at J; junction bases unmatched: 4. As DNA, the CDR3 is TGCAGCGTTTCAGGGGGCCTATACAATGAGCAGTTCTTC. Its protein is CSVSGGLYNEQFF.

This clonotype was picked up many times. J is TRBJ2-5 and V is TRBV5-6; D uncertain. This CDR3 has 13 amino acids. V was clipped by 7 bases and J by 1 base, with 11 bases between them. In germline, CDR1 is SGHDT, CDR2 YYEEEE. The CDR3 sequence is CASGKQPQETQYF. CDR3 DNA: TGTGCCAGCGGTAAACAGCCCCAAGAGACCCAGTACTTC.

This clonotype was seen repeatedly, ten times or more. This chain links TRBV29-1 with TRBJ2-7; 7 positions agree with TRBD1. The V gene's germline CDR1 is SQVTM and CDR2 ANQGSEA. This CDR3 contains 13 residues. Trimming at V came to 4 bases and at J to 7 bases, leaving 10 bases not matched to a gene. CDR3: CSVGTDRAGEQYF. The CDR3 DNA is TGCAGCGTTGGGACAGACAGGGCTGGGGAGCAGTACTTC.

This clonotype was detected many times. The gene calls are TRBV12-3 or TRBV12-4 and TRBJ2-1, with TRBD2 identical over 7 bases. The junction had 6 bases not matched to a gene; V was cut back by 2 bases and J by 5 bases. The CDR3 has 15 amino acids. The CDR3 DNA reads TGTGCCAGCAGTTTAAGGCTAGCGGCGAACAATGAGCAGTTCTTC. Its translation is CASSLRLAANNEQFF.